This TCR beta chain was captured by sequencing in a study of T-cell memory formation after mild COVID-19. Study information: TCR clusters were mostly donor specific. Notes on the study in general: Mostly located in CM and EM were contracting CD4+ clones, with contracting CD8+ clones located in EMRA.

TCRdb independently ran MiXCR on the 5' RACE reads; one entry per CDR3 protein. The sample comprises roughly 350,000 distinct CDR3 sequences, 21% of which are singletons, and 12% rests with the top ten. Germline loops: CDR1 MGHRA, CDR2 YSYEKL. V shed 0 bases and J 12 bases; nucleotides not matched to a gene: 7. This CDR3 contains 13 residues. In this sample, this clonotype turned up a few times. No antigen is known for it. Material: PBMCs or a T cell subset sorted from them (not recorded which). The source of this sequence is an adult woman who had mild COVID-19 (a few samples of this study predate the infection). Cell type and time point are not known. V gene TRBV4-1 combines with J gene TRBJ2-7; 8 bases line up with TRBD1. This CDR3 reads CASSQDRWTGSYF. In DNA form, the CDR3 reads TGCGCCAGCAGCCAAGATCGGTGGACAGGGTCGTACTTC.